What follows are 11 T cell receptor beta chains derived from one specimen sequenced in a study of T cells after yellow fever vaccination (dated by TCRdb to about 2019). Libraries were prepared through 5' RACE. The reads were generated on an Illumina NovaSeq 6000. The public reads were reanalyzed by TCRdb: fastp trimming at Q25, MiXCR alignment, in-frame beta chains only. Each entry is one CDR3 protein sequence, shown with its most common DNA and genes. The sample has 150,000 to 200,000 distinct CDR3 sequences on record, around 9.7% of them singletons. 35% to 40% of the sample comes from the top ten. The treatment or condition tag for this specimen amounts to: live attenuated yellow fever vaccine strain. The specimen was CD8+ T cells sorted from PBMCs, collected 45 days after the yellow fever booster vaccination. Receptor source: a man aged 18 to 30 who received the YFV17D yellow fever vaccine.

The J gene is TRBJ2-3, the V gene TRBV6-4, with D unclear. The CDR3 has 14 residues. Trimming took 2 bases from V and 2 from J, leaving 8 bases between them. Germline lookup yields CDR1 MRHNA and CDR2 SNTAGT. The CDR3 loop reads CASSDGIDTDTQYF. The CDR3 bases are TGTGCCAGCAGTGACGGGATCGACACAGATACGCAGTATTTT.

This CDR3 is CASRVEGEETQYF. CDR3 bases: TGTGCCAGTAGGGTAGAGGGGGAGGAGACCCAGTACTTC. The chain combines TRBV19 with TRBJ2-5; possible D gene TRBD1, 6 bases. Trimming stripped 6 bases from V and 5 bases from J, with 13 bases between. Looked up from germline, CDR1 is LNHDA and CDR2 is SQIVND (reference sequence). This CDR3 is 13 amino acids long.

The chain uses TRBV9 and TRBJ2-1, with 9 nucleotides matching TRBD1. The J segment lost 0 bases and the V segment lost 0 bases, leaving 4 bases of the junction unmatched. The CDR3 has 17 amino acids. Germline V gene data show CDR1 as SGDLS and CDR2 as YYNGEE. CDR3 in amino acids: CASSVGDRESSYNEQFF. CDR3 nucleotide sequence: TGTGCCAGCAGCGTAGGGGACAGGGAAAGCTCCTACAATGAGCAGTTCTTC.

This clonotype was seen a few times. The chain recombines TRBV3-1 with TRBJ2-1, with a weak D call TRBD1 (6 bases). CDR3 length: 14 amino acids. Looked up from germline, CDR1 is LGHDT and CDR2 is YNNKEL (reference sequence). Trimming shortened V by 0 bases and J by 4 bases, and 7 bases separated the two germline ends. The CDR3 loop reads CASSQEDRYNEQFF. The CDR3 DNA reads as TGTGCCAGCAGCCAAGAGGACAGATACAATGAGCAGTTCTTC.

The chain couples TRBV20-1 to TRBJ2-5; D gene unclear. Germline CDR1 reads DFQATT; CDR2 reads SNEGSKA (reference sequence). The CDR3 covers 13 residues. V was cut by 0 bases and J by 5 bases, with 10 bases left in between. CDR3 sequence reads: CSARDLGRETQYF. The CDR3 nucleotides read TGCAGTGCTAGAGATCTAGGAAGGGAGACCCAGTACTTC.

V and J are TRBV20-1 and TRBJ2-5; tentatively, D is TRBD2 (5 bases). The CDR3 consists of 10 residues. V lost 4 bases and J 8 bases, leaving 8 bases between the germline ends. The V gene's germline CDR1 is DFQATT and CDR2 SNEGSKA (reference sequence). CDR3 in DNA: TGCAGTGCTAAGCGGTTCACCCAGTACTTC. Amino acids: CSAKRFTQYF.

Ten or more counts support this clonotype. The chain recombines TRBV20-1 with TRBJ2-3; TRBD2 matches at 12 bases. Trimming took 5 bases from V and 7 from J; bases not matched to a gene: 10. The V gene's germline CDR1 is DFQATT and CDR2 SNEGSKA (reference sequence). This CDR3 has 15 residues. The CDR3 spells CSAGGGTSGPNTQYF. CDR3 DNA: TGCAGTGCTGGCGGAGGGACTAGCGGGCCCAATACGCAGTATTTT.

In this sample, this clonotype turned up a few times. The chain recombines TRBV4-1 with TRBJ2-5; D unresolved. The CDR3 consists of 15 residues. Looked up from germline, CDR1 is MGHRA and CDR2 is YSYEKL. V gave up 4 bases and J gave up 0 bases, with 12 bases separating them. The CDR3 loop reads CASSRTGSYQETQYF. CDR3 nucleotide sequence: TGCGCCAGCAGCCGAACCGGGTCCTACCAAGAGACCCAGTACTTC.

This chain connects TRBV10-3 to TRBJ2-6; 7 bases align to TRBD1. Looked up from germline, CDR1 is ENHRY and CDR2 is SYGVKD. The V gene end was trimmed by 3 bases and the J gene end by 3 bases; junction bases not matched to a gene: 5. This CDR3 spans 16 amino acids. For the CDR3, the DNA is TGTGCCATCAGTGATTCAGGGGGTGATGGGGCCAACGTCCTGACTTTC. This codes for CAISDSGGDGANVLTF.

This clonotype was counted many times. The CDR3 DNA sequence: TGTGCCAGCAGCGCCGGGGGCACAGATACGCAGTATTTT. It codes for CASSAGGTDTQYF. V gene TRBV7-9 combines with J gene TRBJ2-3, with D possibly matching TRBD2 (5 bases). This CDR3 is 13 amino acids long. Germline V CDR1 and CDR2: SEHNR, FQNEAQ (reference sequence). The V end was cut by 5 bases, the J end by 1 base, with 7 bases between.

This clonotype has a handful of counts. The chain is built from TRBV7-2 and TRBJ2-3, with D possibly being TRBD1 (6 bases). Trimming cost V 0 bases and J 7 bases, with 17 bases left between them. The CDR3 runs 16 residues. Per germline, CDR1 SGHTA and CDR2 FQGNSA. CDR3 DNA: TGTGCCAGCAGCTTAGCGGAGTCAGGGGAGTTGAATACGCAGTATTTT. It encodes CASSLAESGELNTQYF.